The 8 T cell receptor beta chains reported below all come from one sample, sequenced in a study of blood T cell repertoires in COVID-19. Profiled with immunoSEQ multiplex PCR; TCRdb holds only in-frame clones, not every one. The sample records 110,000 to 150,000 clones, 88% being singletons. The specimen was peripheral blood. These receptors originate from a man between 50 and 59 years old with active or convalescent COVID-19.

The chain uses TRBV2 and TRBJ2-1; 7 bases agree with TRBD1. With V trimmed by 6 bases and J by 5 bases, 4 bases remained unmatched. The length of the CDR3 is 13 residues. Germline-derived CDR1 and CDR2 are SNHLY and FYNNEI. The CDR3 loop is CASSSTGNNEQFF. Written as DNA, the CDR3 is TGTGCCAGCAGCTCGACAGGGAACAATGAGCAGTTCTTC.

The chain uses TRBV4-1 and TRBJ1-1; 7 bases fit TRBD1. V lost 1 base to trimming and J lost 0 bases; unmatched junction nucleotides: 8. The CDR3 loop spans 17 amino acids. The germline V gene encodes CDR1 MGHRA and CDR2 YSYEKL. The chain's CDR3 is CASSQGPQGNMNTEAFF. As DNA, the CDR3 is TGCGCCAGCAGCCAAGGCCCACAGGGGAACATGAACACTGAAGCTTTCTTT.

The rearrangement links TRBV12-3 or TRBV12-4 to TRBJ2-5; TRBD1 is a possible D gene (5 bases). The CDR3 sequence is 13 residues long. Trimming removed 5 bases at V and 3 bases at J, with 10 bases between. In DNA form, the CDR3 reads TGTGCCAGCAGTCTTCTAGGGGAAGAGACCCAGTACTTC. Encoded protein: CASSLLGEETQYF.

CDR3 nucleotide sequence: TGTGCCAGCAGCTTACAGGGAACCGGGGCCAACGTCCTGACTTTC. Translating it yields CASSLQGTGANVLTF. V usage is TRBV7-9 and J usage is TRBJ2-6; D might be TRBD1 (5 bases). The CDR3 runs 15 residues. V was shortened by 2 bases and J by 4 bases, with 9 bases between the two germline ends. Germline values: CDR1 SEHNR, CDR2 FQNEAQ (reference sequence).

The rearrangement joins TRBV2 to TRBJ2-1; 16 bases map to TRBD2. Germline CDR1 reads SNHLY; CDR2 reads FYNNEI. The CDR3 contains 17 residues. The V segment lost 7 bases and the J segment 8 bases; nucleotides outside the gene matches: 11. CDR3 nucleotides: TGTGCCAGCAACTCCGGGACTAGCGGGAGGGCCTGGGATGAGCAGTTCTTC. Protein: CASNSGTSGRAWDEQFF.

The V gene is TRBV15, the J gene TRBJ1-4, with D possibly being TRBD1 (6 bases). The CDR3 spans 16 residues. Deletions cut 5 bases from V and 0 bases from J, with 13 bases between. Germline V gene sequence: CDR1 LNHNV, CDR2 YYDKDF (reference sequence). The CDR3 DNA is TGTGCCACCAGCGGGGGACAAATTGCAACTAATGAAAAACTGTTTTTT. Translated, it gives CATSGGQIATNEKLFF. Full variable domain (remainder filled in from reference TRBV15 and TRBJ1-4): DAMVIQNPRYQVTQFGKPVTLSCSQTLNHNVMYWYQQKSSQAPKLLFHYYDKDFNNEADTPDNFQSRRPNTSFCFLDIRSPGLGDTAMYLCATSGGQIATNEKLFFGSGTQLSVL.

The chain uses TRBV12-3 or TRBV12-4 and TRBJ1-2; D not resolved. The CDR3 has 13 amino acids. V lost 3 bases and J 0 bases, leaving 5 bases between the germline ends. Here the CDR3 reads CASSFGSNYGYTF. In DNA form, the CDR3 reads TGTGCCAGCAGTTTTGGCTCTAACTATGGCTACACCTTC.

This chain connects TRBV7-9 to TRBJ1-1, with a tentative D call TRBD1 (6 bases). The V and J ends lost 3 bases and 12 bases respectively, with 20 bases between them. Germline CDR1 and CDR2: SEHNR and FQNEAQ (reference sequence). The CDR3 is 14 amino acids. CDR3 protein: CASSLAYDRSRPFF. In DNA form, the CDR3 reads TGTGCCAGCAGCTTGGCTTACGACAGGTCGCGGCCTTTCTTT. Full variable domain (missing parts from reference TRBV7-9 and TRBJ1-1): DTGVSQNPRHKITKRGQNVTFRCDPISEHNRLYWYRQTLGQGPEFLTYFQNEAQLEKSRLLSDRFSAERPKGSFSTLEIQRTEQGDSAMYLCASSLAYDRSRPFFGQGTRLTVV.